The next 4 T cell receptor beta chains were all read from a single sample in a study of tumor-infiltrating lymphocytes in primary liver carcinoma. A primer matching the constant region was used to make TCR beta cDNA from approximately 520 ng of total RNA. Generation of the TCR beta libraries relied on three nested multiplex PCR rounds using slightly modified ARM-PCR. TRBV1-TRBV30 forward primers paired with a C-beta reverse primer drove the first two PCR rounds, about 9 cycles each. One entry per CDR3 protein results from TCRdb running MiXCR on the multiplex PCR reads. The table shows 300,000 to 400,000 distinct CDR3 sequences, with almost 65% occurring only once. Germline DNA was also extracted, while the blood RNA originated from unsorted whole blood. Sequenced sample: peripheral blood. The receptors originated from a man aged 35-49 years with primary liver carcinoma and hepatitis B virus infection.

This chain joins TRBV4-1 and TRBJ2-1; 7 bases agree with TRBD2. Germline lookup yields CDR1 MGHRA and CDR2 YSYEKL. Germline trimming cut 4 bases from V and 0 bases from J; bases unmatched to any gene: 12. This CDR3 has 18 residues. CDR3 loop: CASSPTSSGLSSYNEQFF. CDR3 nucleotides: TGCGCCAGCAGCCCCACCTCTAGCGGCTTGAGCTCCTACAATGAGCAGTTCTTC.

The chain carries TRBV12-3 or TRBV12-4 and TRBJ2-7, with a possible D match to TRBD1 (6 bases). The CDR3 extends over 15 amino acids. Trimming took off 1 base at V and 3 bases at J, with 13 bases between the two ends. Here the CDR3 DNA reads TGTGCCAGCAGTTTAGGACAGGTGGCGAACTACGAGCAGTACTTC. Residues: CASSLGQVANYEQYF.

This clonotype is termed medium-sized. This chain uses TRBV11-1 with TRBJ2-1; perhaps D is TRBD1 or TRBD2 (5 bases each). The CDR3 covers 12 residues. Trimming pared 1 base from V and 9 bases from J, leaving 7 bases between. Germline V gives CDR1 SGHAT, CDR2 FQDESV (reference sequence). CDR3 sequence reads: CASSLDGGEQFF. CDR3 nucleotides: TGTGCCAGCAGCTTAGATGGGGGTGAGCAGTTCTTC.

The chain joins TRBV5-4 to TRBJ1-2, with a weak D call TRBD1 (5 bases). Trimming took 4 bases from V and 4 from J, leaving 11 bases between them. The germline V gene encodes CDR1 SGHNT and CDR2 YYREEE (reference sequence). This CDR3 region has 13 residues. The CDR3: CASSADQGYGYTF. The CDR3 DNA follows: TGTGCCAGCAGCGCTGACCAGGGCTATGGCTACACCTTC.